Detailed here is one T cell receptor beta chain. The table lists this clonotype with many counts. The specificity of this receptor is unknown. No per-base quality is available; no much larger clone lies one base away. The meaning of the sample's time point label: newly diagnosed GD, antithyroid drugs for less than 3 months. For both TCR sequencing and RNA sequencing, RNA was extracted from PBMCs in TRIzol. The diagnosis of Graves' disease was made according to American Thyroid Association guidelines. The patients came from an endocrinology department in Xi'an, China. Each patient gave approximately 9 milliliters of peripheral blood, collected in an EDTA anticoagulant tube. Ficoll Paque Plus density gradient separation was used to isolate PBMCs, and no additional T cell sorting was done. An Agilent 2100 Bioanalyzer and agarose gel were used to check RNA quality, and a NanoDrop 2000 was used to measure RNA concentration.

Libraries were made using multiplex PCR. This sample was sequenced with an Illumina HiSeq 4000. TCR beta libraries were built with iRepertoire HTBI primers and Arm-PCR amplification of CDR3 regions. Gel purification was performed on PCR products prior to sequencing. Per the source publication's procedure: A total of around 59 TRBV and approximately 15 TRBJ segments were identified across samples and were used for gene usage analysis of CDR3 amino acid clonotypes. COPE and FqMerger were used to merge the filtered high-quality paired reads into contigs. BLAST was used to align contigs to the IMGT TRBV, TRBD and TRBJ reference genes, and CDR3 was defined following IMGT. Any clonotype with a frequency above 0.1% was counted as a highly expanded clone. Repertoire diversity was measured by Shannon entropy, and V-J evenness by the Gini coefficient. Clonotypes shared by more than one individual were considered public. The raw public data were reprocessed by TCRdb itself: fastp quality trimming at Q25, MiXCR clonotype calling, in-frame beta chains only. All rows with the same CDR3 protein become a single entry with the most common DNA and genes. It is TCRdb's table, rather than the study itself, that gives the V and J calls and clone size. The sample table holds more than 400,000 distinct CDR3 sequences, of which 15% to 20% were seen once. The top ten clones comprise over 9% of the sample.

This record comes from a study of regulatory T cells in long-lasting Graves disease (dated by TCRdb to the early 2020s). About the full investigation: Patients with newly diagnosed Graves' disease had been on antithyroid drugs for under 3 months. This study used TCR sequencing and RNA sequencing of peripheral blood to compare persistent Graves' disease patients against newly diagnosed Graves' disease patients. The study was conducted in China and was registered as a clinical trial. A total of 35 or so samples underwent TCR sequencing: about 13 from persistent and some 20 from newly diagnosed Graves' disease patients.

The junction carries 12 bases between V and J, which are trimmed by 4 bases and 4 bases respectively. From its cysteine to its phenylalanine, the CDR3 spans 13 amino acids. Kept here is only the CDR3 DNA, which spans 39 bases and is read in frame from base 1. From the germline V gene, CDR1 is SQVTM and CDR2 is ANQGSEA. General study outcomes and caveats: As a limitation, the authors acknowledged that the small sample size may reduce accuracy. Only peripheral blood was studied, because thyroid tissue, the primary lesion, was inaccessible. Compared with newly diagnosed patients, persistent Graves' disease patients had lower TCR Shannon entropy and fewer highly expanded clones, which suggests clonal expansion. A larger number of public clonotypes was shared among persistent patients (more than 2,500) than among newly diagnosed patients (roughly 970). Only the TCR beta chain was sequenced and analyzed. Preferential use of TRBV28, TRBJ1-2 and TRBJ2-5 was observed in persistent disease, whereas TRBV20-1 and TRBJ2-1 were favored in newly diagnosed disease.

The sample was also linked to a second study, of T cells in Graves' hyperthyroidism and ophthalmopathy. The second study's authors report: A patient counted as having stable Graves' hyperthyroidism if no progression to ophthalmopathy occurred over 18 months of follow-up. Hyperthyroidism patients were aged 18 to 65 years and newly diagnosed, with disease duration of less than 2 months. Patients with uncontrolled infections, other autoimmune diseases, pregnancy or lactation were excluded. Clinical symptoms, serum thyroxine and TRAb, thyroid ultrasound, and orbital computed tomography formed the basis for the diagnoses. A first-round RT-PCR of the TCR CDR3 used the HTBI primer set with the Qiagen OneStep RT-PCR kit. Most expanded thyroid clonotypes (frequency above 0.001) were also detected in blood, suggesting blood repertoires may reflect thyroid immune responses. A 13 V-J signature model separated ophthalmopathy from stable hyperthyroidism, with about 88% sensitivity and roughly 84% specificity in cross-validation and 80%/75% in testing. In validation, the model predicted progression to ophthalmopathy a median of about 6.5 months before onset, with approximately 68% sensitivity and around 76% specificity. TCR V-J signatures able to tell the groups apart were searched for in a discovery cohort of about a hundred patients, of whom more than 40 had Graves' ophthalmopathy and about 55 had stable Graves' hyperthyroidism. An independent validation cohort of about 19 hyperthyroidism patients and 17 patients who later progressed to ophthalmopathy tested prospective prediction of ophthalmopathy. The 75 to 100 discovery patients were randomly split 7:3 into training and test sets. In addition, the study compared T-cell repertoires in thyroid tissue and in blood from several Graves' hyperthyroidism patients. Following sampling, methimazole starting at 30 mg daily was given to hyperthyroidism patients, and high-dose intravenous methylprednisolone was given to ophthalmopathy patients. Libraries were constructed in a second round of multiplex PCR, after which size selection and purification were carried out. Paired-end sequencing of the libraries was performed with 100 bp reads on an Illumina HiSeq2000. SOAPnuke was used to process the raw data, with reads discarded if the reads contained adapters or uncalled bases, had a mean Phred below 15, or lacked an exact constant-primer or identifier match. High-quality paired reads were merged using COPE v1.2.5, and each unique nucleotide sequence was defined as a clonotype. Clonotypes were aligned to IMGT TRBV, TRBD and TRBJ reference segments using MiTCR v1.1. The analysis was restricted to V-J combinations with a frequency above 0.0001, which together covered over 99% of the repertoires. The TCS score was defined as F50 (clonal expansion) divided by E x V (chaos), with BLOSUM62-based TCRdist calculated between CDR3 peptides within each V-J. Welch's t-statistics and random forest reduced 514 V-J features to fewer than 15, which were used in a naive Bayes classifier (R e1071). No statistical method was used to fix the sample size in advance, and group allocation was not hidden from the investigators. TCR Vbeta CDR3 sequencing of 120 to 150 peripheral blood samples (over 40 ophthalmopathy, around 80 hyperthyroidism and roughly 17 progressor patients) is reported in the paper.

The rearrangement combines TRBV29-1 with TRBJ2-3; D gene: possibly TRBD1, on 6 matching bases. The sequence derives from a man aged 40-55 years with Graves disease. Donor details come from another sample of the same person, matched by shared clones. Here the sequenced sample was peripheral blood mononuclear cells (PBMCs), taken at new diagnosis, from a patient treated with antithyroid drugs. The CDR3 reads CSVADRSPDTQYF. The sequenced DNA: TGCAGCGTTGCTGACAGGAGTCCAGATACGCAGTATTTT.